This section outlines one TCR beta chain sequence together with its context. This clonotype was observed a handful of times. It lacks a known antigen. The sample holds no much larger clone one base away, and base qualities are not on file. The CDR3 numbers 15 residues from cysteine through phenylalanine. Solely the CDR3 DNA is kept, with 45 bases framed from the first base. Between the V and J ends, shortened by 2 bases and 13 bases respectively, the junction contains 21 bases. Per the germline V gene, SGHAT is the CDR1 and FQNNGV is the CDR2. The data stem from a study of post-analysis software for immune sequencing data (dated by TCRdb to 2013 to 2016). Looking at the study overall: The recorded disease courses included relapsing-remitting, secondary progressive and progressive-relapsing multiple sclerosis, and some patients had no subtype annotation. The multiple sclerosis patient repertoires were compared with approximately 11 previously published healthy control repertoires from donors aged roughly 6 to 27 years. A subset of samples was prepared in parallel using single-end sample barcoding, then pooled and co-amplified after Illumina adapter ligation. Overall study outcomes, separate from this receptor: The control group was slightly older than the multiple sclerosis patient group. Direct clustering with F measure revealed strong co-clustering of samples prepared in the same batch, which led to a batch-effect correction. Significantly lower normalized Chao1 diversity was found in multiple sclerosis patients than in controls, suggesting substantial peripheral T-cell clonal expansion. Significantly higher frequencies in patients than in controls were found for roughly 5 TRBV segments, including TRBV5-6, TRBV5-1 and TRBV20-1.

To demonstrate the VDJtools post-analysis software, TCR beta repertoires were profiled from the peripheral blood of 13 young patients with multiple sclerosis. Multiple sclerosis patients were children and adolescents aged 6 to 15 years. The protocol used for the library was PCR. The sequencer was an Illumina HiSeq 2500. To reduce PCR and sequencing biases, unique molecular identifiers were built into the TCR beta cDNA libraries. Approximately 500,000 cDNA molecules were obtained per 1 to 10 million input T cells, so each molecule approximated one T cell. The patient libraries were prepared and sequenced with the same protocol used for the earlier healthy control dataset. Samples belonging to the same batch were prepared together, multiplexed and sequenced on a shared HiSeq lane. The original pipeline was this. MIGEC was used to process the raw barcoded reads, and molecular identifier groups with only a single read were discarded before consensus assembly and CDR3 extraction. Clonotype tables were post-analysed with VDJtools, and diversity was normalized by down-sampling all datasets to the smallest sample size. To correct batch-related cross-sample contamination, repertoire overlap clustering matched CDR3 amino acid sequences but not nucleotide sequences. In-frame beta chains were kept once TCRdb had trimmed the public reads at Q25 with fastp and called clones with MiXCR. Every distinct CDR3 protein forms one entry, paired with its most common genes and DNA. The authors' filters were not applied to this entry. The table for this sample lists about 540,000 distinct CDR3 sequences; around 34% of them were counted only once. The ten most abundant clones make up about 5.6% of the sample.

The chain is assembled from TRBV11-2 and TRBJ2-4, with an unclear D gene assignment. This receptor was identified in a girl aged 2-17 years with multiple sclerosis. Input material: blood. The CDR3 corresponds to CASSLWARVVVEQYF. The nucleotide sequence is TGTGCCAGCAGCTTATGGGCCCGGGTCGTGGTAGAGCAGTACTTC.